This TCR beta chain is from a study of blood T cell repertoires in COVID-19. The assay was immunoSEQ multiplex PCR, and TCRdb's table has in-frame clones only and misses some. The sample records approximately 61,000 clones, about 86% being singletons. CDR3 length equals 16 residues. V was trimmed by 2 bases and J by 1 base, leaving 14 bases between them. CDR1 is MNHEY and CDR2 is SVGEGT in the germline V gene. Sequencing input: peripheral blood. This chain uses TRBV6-2 or TRBV6-3 with TRBJ1-2; tentative D call: TRBD1 (5 bases). This TCR was sampled from a human donor in a cohort sampled during active COVID-19. The CDR3 region is CASSYGAGRLNYGYTF. Written as DNA, the CDR3 is TGTGCCAGCAGTTACGGGGCAGGACGACTTAACTATGGCTACACCTTC.